The clone carrying this T cell receptor beta chain occurred many times. The target antigen is unknown. This record belongs to a study of early T cells in non-severe SARS-CoV-2 infection. As for the study in general: Unpaired chains resulted from sequencing bulk RNA of unsorted whole blood. Study-level results: Private and CD4 specificities were missed by VDJdb matching, which favored anti-spike CD8 responses.

Separate cDNA molecules each had unique molecular identifiers attached to them. TCRdb re-called the 5' RACE reads with MiXCR, one entry per CDR3 protein. The data show some 80,000 distinct CDR3 sequences, with approximately 12% seen just once and around 15% held by the top ten. This CDR3 is built from 17 residues. Germline V gene lookup returns CDR1 MNHEY and CDR2 SVGAGI. V dropped 2 bases and J dropped 6; count of bases not matched to a gene: 15. Sequencing used whole blood, obtained at baseline. The clonotype originates from an adult who was a healthcare worker with PCR-confirmed SARS-CoV-2 infection or an uninfected control (not recorded which). The donor label of this sample is uncertain. V gene TRBV6-5 combines with J gene TRBJ1-2; 7 bases line up with TRBD1. CDR3 in DNA: TGTGCCAGCAGTTACCGGGGAGGGACAGTCGAGGTGGATGGCTACACCTTC. Translation gives CASSYRGGTVEVDGYTF.